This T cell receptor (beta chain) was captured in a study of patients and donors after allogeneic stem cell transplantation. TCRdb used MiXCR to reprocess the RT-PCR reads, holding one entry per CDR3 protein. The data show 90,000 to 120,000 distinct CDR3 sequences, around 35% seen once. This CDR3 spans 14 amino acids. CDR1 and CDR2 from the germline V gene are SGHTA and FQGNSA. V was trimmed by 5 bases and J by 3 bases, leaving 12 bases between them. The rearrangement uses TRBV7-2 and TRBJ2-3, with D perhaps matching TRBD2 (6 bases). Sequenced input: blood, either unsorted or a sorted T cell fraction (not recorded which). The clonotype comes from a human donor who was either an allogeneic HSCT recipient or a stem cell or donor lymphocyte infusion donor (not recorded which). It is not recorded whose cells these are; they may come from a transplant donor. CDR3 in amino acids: CASSPRLVTDTQYF. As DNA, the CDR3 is TGTGCCAGCAGCCCGCGACTAGTAACAGATACGCAGTATTTT. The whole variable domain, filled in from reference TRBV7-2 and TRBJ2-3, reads GAGVSQSPSNKVTEKGKDVELRCDPISGHTALYWYRQSLGQGLEFLIYFQGNSAPDKSGLPSDRFSAERTGGSVSTLTIQRTQQEDSAVYLCASSPRLVTDTQYFGPGTRLTVL.